Included here is one TCR beta chain sequence, with context. After extraction with the RNeasy kit, about 0.5 to 1 ug of the RNA was reverse transcribed using random hexamers. MiXCR was run by TCRdb on the immunoSEQ multiplex PCR reads, yielding one entry per CDR3 protein. The profile shows tens of thousands of distinct CDR3 sequences, roughly 94% of them singletons. This specimen belongs to a study of CD8 T cells in Susac syndrome. V was pared by 0 bases and J by 1 base, with 11 bases between. Looked up from germline, CDR1 is SGHDT and CDR2 is YYEEEE. The CDR3 loop spans 16 amino acids. This chain uses TRBV5-6 with TRBJ1-5; D is possibly TRBD1 (5 bases). The sequenced sample consisted of CD8+ T cells from PBMCs. This clonotype was sampled from a human donor in good health. In nucleotides, the CDR3 is TGTGCCAGCAGCTTGGGATTGAAGGGGAGCAATCAGCCCCAGCATTTT. Translation: CASSLGLKGSNQPQHF.